This section outlines one T cell receptor beta chain sequence together with its context. Generated by immunoSEQ multiplex PCR, the TCRdb table keeps only in-frame clones and is missing some. The sample holds approximately 740,000 clones; approximately 74% are singletons and the top ten take approximately 1.7%. This sample is part of a study of shared clonotypes between healthy human individuals. The clonotype was recovered from a woman under 40 in good health. Sample: memory CD4+ T cells sorted from blood. This sample's subset: CD45RA-negative fraction.

The CDR3 loop is CASSSGLATSYEQYF. CDR3 DNA: TGTGCCAGCAGCTCGGGACTAGCTACCTCCTACGAGCAGTACTTC. The chain uses TRBV5-4 and TRBJ2-7; TRBD2 aligns across 9 bases. Germline CDR1 and CDR2: SGHNT and YYREEE (reference sequence). The CDR3 extends over 15 amino acids. Germline trimming cut 3 bases from V and 0 bases from J; bases unmatched to any gene: 4.